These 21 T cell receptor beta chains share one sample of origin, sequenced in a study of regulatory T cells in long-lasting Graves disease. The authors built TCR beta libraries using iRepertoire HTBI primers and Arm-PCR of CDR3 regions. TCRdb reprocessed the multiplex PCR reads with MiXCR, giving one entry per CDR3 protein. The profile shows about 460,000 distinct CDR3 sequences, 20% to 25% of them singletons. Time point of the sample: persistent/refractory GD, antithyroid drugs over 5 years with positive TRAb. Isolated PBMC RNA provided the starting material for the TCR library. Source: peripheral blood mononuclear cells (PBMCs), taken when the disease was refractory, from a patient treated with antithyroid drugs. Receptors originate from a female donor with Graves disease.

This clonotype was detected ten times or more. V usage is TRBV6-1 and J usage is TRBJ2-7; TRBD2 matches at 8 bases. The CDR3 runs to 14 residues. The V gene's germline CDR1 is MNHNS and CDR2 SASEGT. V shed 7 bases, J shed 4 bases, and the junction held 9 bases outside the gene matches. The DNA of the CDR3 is TGTGCCAGCATCAGCGGGGGAAATCATTACGAGCAGTACTTC. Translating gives CASISGGNHYEQYF.

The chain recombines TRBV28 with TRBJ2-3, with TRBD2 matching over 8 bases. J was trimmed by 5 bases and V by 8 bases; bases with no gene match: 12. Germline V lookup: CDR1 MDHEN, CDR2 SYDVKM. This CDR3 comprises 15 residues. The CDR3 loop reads CASYPTSERGDTQYF. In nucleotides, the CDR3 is TGTGCCAGCTACCCGACTAGCGAGAGGGGAGATACGCAGTATTTT.

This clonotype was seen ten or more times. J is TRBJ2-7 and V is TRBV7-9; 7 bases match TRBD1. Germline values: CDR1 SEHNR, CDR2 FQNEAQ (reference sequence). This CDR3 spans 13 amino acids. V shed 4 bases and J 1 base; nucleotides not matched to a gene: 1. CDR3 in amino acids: CASSSTGSYEQYF. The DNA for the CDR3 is TGTGCCAGCAGCTCGACAGGGTCCTACGAGCAGTACTTC.

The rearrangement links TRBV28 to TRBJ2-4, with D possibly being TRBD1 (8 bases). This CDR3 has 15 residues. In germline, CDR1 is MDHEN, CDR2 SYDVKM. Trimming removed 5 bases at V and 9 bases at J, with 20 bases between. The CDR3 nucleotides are TGTGCCAGCAGTGATCGCGGACAGGGAGGGAGCATTCAGTACTTC. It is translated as CASSDRGQGGSIQYF.

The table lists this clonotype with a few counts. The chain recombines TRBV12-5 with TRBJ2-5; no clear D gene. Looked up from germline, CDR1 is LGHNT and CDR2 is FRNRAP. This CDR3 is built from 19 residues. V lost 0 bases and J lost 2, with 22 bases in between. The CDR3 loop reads CASGLVKFGALTVQETQYF. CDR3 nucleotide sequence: TGTGCTAGTGGTTTGGTAAAGTTTGGAGCTCTCACAGTACAAGAGACCCAGTACTTC.

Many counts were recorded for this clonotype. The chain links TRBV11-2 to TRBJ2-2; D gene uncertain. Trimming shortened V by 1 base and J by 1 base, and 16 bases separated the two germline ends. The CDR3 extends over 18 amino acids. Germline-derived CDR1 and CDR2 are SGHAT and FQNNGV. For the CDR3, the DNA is TGTGCCAGCAGCTTAGTCCCCCCGCCGTCGGGGAACACCGGGGAGCTGTTTTTT. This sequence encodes CASSLVPPPSGNTGELFF.

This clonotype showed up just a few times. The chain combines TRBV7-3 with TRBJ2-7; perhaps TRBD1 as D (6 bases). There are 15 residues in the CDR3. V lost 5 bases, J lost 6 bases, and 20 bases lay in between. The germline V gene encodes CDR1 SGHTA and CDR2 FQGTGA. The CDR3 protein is CASSPRDIKPPEQYF. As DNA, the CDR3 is TGTGCCAGCAGCCCCCGGGACATAAAGCCCCCCGAGCAGTACTTC.

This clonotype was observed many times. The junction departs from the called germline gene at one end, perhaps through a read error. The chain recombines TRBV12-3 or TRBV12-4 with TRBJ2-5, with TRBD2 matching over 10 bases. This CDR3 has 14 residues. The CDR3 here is CASSPTSGAKTQYF. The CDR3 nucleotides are TGTGCCAGCAGTCCAACTAGCGGGGCTAAGACCCAATACTTC.

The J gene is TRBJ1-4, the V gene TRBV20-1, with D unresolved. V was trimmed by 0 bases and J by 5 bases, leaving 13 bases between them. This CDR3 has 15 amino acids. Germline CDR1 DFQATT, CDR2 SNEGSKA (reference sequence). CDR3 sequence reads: CSARDGTAINEKLFF. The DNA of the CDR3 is TGCAGTGCTAGAGATGGTACAGCCATCAATGAAAAACTGTTTTTT.

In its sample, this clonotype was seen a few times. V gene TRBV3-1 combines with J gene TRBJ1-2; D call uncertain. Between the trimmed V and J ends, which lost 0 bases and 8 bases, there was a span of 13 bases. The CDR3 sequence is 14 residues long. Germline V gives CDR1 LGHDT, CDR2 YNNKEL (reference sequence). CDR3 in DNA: TGTGCCAGCAGCCAAGACACAGCCGTCGGAGGCTACACCTTC. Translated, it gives CASSQDTAVGGYTF.

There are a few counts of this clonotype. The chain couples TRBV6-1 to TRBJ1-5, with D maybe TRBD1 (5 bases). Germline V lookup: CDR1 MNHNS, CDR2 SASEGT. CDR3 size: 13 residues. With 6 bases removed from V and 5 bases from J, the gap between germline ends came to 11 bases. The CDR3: CASSTLRDQPQHF. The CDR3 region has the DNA TGTGCCAGCAGCACCCTCAGGGATCAGCCCCAGCATTTT.

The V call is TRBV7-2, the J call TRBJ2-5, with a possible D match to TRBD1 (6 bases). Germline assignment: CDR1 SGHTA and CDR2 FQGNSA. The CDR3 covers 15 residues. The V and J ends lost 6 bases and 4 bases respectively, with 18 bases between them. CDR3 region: CASSSMGAISETQYF. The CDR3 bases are TGTGCCAGCAGTTCGATGGGGGCCATTTCAGAGACCCAGTACTTC.

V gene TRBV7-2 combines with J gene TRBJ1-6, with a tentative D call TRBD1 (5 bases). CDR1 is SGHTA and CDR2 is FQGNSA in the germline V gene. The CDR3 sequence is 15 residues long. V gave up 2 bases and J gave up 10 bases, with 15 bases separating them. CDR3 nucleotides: TGTGCCAGCAGCTTAACTCGGGGCCCCAGATCACCCCTCCACTTT. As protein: CASSLTRGPRSPLHF.

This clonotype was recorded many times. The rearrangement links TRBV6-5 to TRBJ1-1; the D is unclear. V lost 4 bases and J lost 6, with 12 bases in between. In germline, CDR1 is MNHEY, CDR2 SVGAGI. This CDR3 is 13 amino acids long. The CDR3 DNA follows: TGTGCCAGCAGTTCGACCAATTCAGCTGAAGCTTTCTTT. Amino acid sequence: CASSSTNSAEAFF.

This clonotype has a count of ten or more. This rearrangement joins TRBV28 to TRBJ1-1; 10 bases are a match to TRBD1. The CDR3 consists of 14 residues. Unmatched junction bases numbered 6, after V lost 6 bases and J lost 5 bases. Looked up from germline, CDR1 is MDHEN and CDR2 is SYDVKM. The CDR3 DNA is TGTGCCAGCAGCACGGGACAGGGGAGGACTGAAGCTTTCTTT. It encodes CASSTGQGRTEAFF.

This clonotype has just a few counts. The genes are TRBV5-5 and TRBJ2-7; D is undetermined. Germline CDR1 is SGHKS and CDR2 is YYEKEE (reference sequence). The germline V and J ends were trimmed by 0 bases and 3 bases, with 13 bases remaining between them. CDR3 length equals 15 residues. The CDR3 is CASSLATQHRYEQYF. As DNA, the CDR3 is TGTGCCAGCAGCTTGGCGACCCAGCATCGCTACGAGCAGTACTTC. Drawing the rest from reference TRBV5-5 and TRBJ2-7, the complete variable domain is DAGVTQSPTHLIKTRGQQVTLRCSPISGHKSVSWYQQVLGQGPQFIFQYYEKEERGRGNFPDRFSARQFPNYSSELNVNALLLGDSALYLCASSLATQHRYEQYFGPGTRLTVT.

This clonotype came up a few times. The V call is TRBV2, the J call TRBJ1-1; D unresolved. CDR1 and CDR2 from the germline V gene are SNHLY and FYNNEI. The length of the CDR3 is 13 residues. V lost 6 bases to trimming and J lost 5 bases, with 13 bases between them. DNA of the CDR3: TGTGCCAGCAGCCCGGGTGAATATACTGAAGCTTTCTTT. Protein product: CASSPGEYTEAFF.

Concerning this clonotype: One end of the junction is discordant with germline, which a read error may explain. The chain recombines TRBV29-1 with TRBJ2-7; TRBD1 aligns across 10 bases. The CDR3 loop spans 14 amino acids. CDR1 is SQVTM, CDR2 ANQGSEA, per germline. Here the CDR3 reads CSVLRQGATYKQYF. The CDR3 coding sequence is TGCAGCGTATTAAGACAGGGGGCAACCTACAAGCAGTACTTC.

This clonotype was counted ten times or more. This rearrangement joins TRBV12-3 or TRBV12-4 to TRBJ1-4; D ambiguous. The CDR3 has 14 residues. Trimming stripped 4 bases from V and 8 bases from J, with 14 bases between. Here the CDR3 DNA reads TGTGCCAGCAGTTCGTCGGGTAGAGGCGAAAAACTGTTTTTT. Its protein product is CASSSSGRGEKLFF.

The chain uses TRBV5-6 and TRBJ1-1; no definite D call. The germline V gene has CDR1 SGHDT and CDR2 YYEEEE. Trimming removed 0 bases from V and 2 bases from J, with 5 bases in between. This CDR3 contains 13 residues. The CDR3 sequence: CASSLGFNTEAFF. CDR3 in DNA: TGTGCCAGCAGCTTGGGGTTTAACACTGAAGCTTTCTTT.

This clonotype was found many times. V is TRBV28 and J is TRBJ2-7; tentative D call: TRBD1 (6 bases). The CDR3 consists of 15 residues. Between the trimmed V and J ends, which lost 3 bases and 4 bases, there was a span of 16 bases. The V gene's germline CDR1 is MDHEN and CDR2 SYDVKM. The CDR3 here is CASSFKGELGYEQYF. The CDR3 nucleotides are TGTGCCAGCAGTTTTAAGGGGGAGCTCGGGTACGAGCAGTACTTC.